The 23 T cell receptor beta chains given below trace back to one sample, sequenced in a study of T cells after posttransplantation cyclophosphamide. Cells defined as naive were viable CD3+CD4+ or CD3+CD8+ and CCR7+CD45RA+CD45RO-CD95-CD27+CD28+. Profiled with immunoSEQ multiplex PCR; TCRdb holds only in-frame clones, not every one. There are 34,000 or so clones in the sample; more than 85% occur only once, and 0.1% lies in the top ten. Sequences were obtained from naive CD4+ T cells sorted from blood. These receptors were collected from a man under 40 in good health and a related stem cell transplant donor.

The rearrangement joins TRBV5-4 to TRBJ1-1; D is undetermined. The V gene lost 2 bases and the J gene lost 0 bases, with 8 bases spanning the gap. This CDR3 is built from 14 residues. In germline, CDR1 is SGHNT, CDR2 YYREEE (reference sequence). The CDR3 bases are TGTGCCAGCAGCTTCGGGAGAGTGAACACTGAAGCTTTCTTT. It specifies CASSFGRVNTEAFF.

This sequence joins TRBV5-1 and TRBJ1-4; 8 bases agree with TRBD1. Germline V gene data show CDR1 as SGHRS and CDR2 as YFSETQ. The CDR3 runs 15 residues. V lost 1 base and J lost 8; bases outside the gene matches: 7. CDR3: CASSLLGTGGEKLFF. The CDR3 region has the DNA TGCGCCAGCAGCTTGCTCGGGACAGGAGGGGAAAAACTGTTTTTT. Using reference TRBV5-1 and TRBJ1-4 for the parts outside the CDR3, the full variable domain is KAGVTQTPRYLIKTRGQQVTLSCSPISGHRSVSWYQQTPGQGLQFLFEYFSETQRNKGNFPGRFSGRQFSNSRSEMNVSTLELGDSALYLCASSLLGTGGEKLFFGSGTQLSVL.

This chain connects TRBV6-1 to TRBJ1-1; D is unclear. CDR3 size: 14 residues. Between the trimmed V and J ends, which lost 10 bases and 3 bases, there was a span of 18 bases. From germline, CDR1 is MNHNS and CDR2 SASEGT. Written as DNA, the CDR3 is TGTGCCACCAAGAGGGAGGGAGGATACACTGAAGCTTTCTTT. Translating gives CATKREGGYTEAFF.

In this sample, this clone turned up a few times. The rearrangement links TRBV6-1 to TRBJ2-5; possible D gene TRBD2, 7 bases. The end of the DNA aligns better with TRBJ2-7, so the J call may be wrong. Germline assignment: CDR1 MNHNS and CDR2 SASEGT. This CDR3 comprises 14 residues. CDR3 in amino acids: CASSPGGSSYEQYF. Here the CDR3 DNA reads TGTGCCAGCAGCCCGGGGGGCAGCTCCTACGAGCAGTACTTC.

V is TRBV7-3 and J is TRBJ1-1, with D perhaps matching TRBD1 (5 bases). This CDR3 region has 14 residues. Trimming shortened V by 4 bases and J by 0 bases, and 9 bases separated the two germline ends. Germline CDR1 reads SGHTA; CDR2 reads FQGTGA. This CDR3 is CASSSWGVNTEAFF. The CDR3 DNA is TGTGCCAGCAGCTCGTGGGGGGTGAACACTGAAGCTTTCTTT.

The rearrangement links TRBV29-1 to TRBJ1-1; D unresolved. Germline V gives CDR1 SQVTM, CDR2 ANQGSEA. Trimming removed 4 bases at V and 1 base at J, with 10 bases between. There are 13 residues in the CDR3. The CDR3 reads CSVAKVANTEAFF. DNA of the CDR3: TGCAGCGTTGCGAAGGTAGCGAACACTGAAGCTTTCTTT.

This sequence joins TRBV19 and TRBJ1-1, with D possibly TRBD1 on 5 matching bases. Germline CDR1 LNHDA, CDR2 SQIVND (reference sequence). CDR3 length: 14 amino acids. Trimming shortened V by 7 bases and J by 1 base, and 13 bases separated the two germline ends. CDR3 in amino acids: CASINRFPNTEAFF. CDR3 DNA sequence: TGTGCCAGTATCAACAGGTTTCCGAACACTGAAGCTTTCTTT. The entire variable domain, with the rest obtained from reference TRBV19 and TRBJ1-1, is as follows: DGGITQSPKYLFRKEGQNVTLSCEQNLNHDAMYWYRQDPGQGLRLIYYSQIVNDFQKGDIAEGYSVSREKKESFPLTVTSAQKNPTAFYLCASINRFPNTEAFFGQGTRLTVV.

The rearrangement joins TRBV5-1 to TRBJ2-3; 7 bases are a match to TRBD1. The trim removed 0 bases at V and 1 base at J, leaving 2 bases unmatched. The CDR3 covers 15 residues. The germline CDR1 and CDR2 sequences are SGHRS and YFSETQ. The CDR3 nucleotides are TGCGCCAGCAGCTTGGGGACAGGAGGCACAGATACGCAGTATTTT. The encoded protein is CASSLGTGGTDTQYF.

The rearrangement links TRBV21-1 to TRBJ1-1; the table calls TRBD1, which could not be checked here. TRBV21-1 is noted as a pseudogene. The CDR3 has 14 amino acids. Here the CDR3 DNA reads TGTGCCAGCAGCAAACAGGGAATGAACACTGAAGCTTTCTTT. Its translation: CASSKQGMNTEAFF.

The V gene is TRBV18, the J gene TRBJ1-6; D may be TRBD1 (5 bases). V dropped 2 bases and J dropped 5 bases, with 7 bases sitting between them. Germline V gives CDR1 KGHSH, CDR2 LQKENI. This CDR3 comprises 14 residues. Written as DNA, the CDR3 is TGTGCCAGCTCACCAAAGACAGATAATTCACCCCTCCACTTT. Amino acids: CASSPKTDNSPLHF.

The V call is TRBV5-8, the J call TRBJ1-6; 7 bases line up with TRBD1. Unmatched junction bases numbered 6, after V lost 4 bases and J lost 5 bases. The germline V gene encodes CDR1 SGHTS and CDR2 YDEGEE. This CDR3 contains 15 residues. The CDR3 DNA sequence: TGTGCCAGCAGCCCGGTGGGACAGAATAATTCACCCCTCCACTTT. It is translated as CASSPVGQNNSPLHF.

V is TRBV18 and J is TRBJ2-7; D is unclear. The V gene's germline CDR1 is KGHSH and CDR2 LQKENI. Deletions cut 3 bases from V and 3 bases from J, with 3 bases between. CDR3 length: 11 amino acids. CDR3 sequence (DNA): TGTGCCAGCTCACCCCGCTACGAGCAGTACTTC. Protein sequence: CASSPRYEQYF.

This chain joins TRBV11-2 and TRBJ2-1; D possibly corresponds to TRBD1 (7 bases). The germline V gene has CDR1 SGHAT and CDR2 FQNNGV. The CDR3 runs to 16 residues. The V gene lost 5 bases and the J gene lost 1 base, with 15 bases spanning the gap. This CDR3 is CASSHIAGQSYNEQFF. The CDR3 DNA is TGTGCCAGCAGCCACATTGCGGGACAGTCCTACAATGAGCAGTTCTTC.

The genes are TRBV6-1 and TRBJ2-7, with 8 bases that match TRBD2. The trim removed 1 base at V and 4 bases at J, leaving 15 bases unmatched. CDR3 length: 18 amino acids. Germline CDR1 is MNHNS and CDR2 is SASEGT. As DNA, the CDR3 is TGTGCCAGCAGTGAAGGTGGACGGGGGGGCCGCGGCTCTTACGAGCAGTACTTC. Translated, it gives CASSEGGRGGRGSYEQYF.

This chain joins TRBV11-3 and TRBJ2-2, with 12 bases aligning to TRBD2. The CDR3 is 16 residues long. CDR1 is SGHNT, CDR2 YENEEA, per germline. Losses at the gene ends were 3 bases for V and 7 bases for J; bases not matched to a gene: 6. CDR3 in DNA: TGTGCCAGCAGCTTCACTAGCGGGGGGAGCCTCGGGGAGCTGTTTTTT. It encodes CASSFTSGGSLGELFF.

The chain recombines TRBV27 with TRBJ2-2, with a possible D match to TRBD2 (5 bases). Germline V CDR1 and CDR2: MNHEY, SMNVEV (reference sequence). The CDR3 has 14 amino acids. V gave up 1 base and J gave up 6 bases, with 9 bases separating them. This chain's CDR3 is CASSLWRFSGELFF. CDR3 sequence (DNA): TGTGCCAGCAGTTTATGGAGGTTTTCCGGGGAGCTGTTTTTT.

The V and J genes are TRBV27 and TRBJ1-6, with unresolved D. Germline V gene lookup returns CDR1 MNHEY and CDR2 SMNVEV (reference sequence). Trimming took off 6 bases at V and 4 bases at J, with 10 bases between the two ends. The CDR3 covers 14 residues. CDR3 bases: TGTGCCAGCAGCCCCAGTCAGTATAATTCACCCCTCCACTTT. Its translation: CASSPSQYNSPLHF.

The chain combines TRBV5-8 with TRBJ1-1, with no clear D. CDR3 length equals 14 residues. From germline, CDR1 is SGHTS and CDR2 YDEGEE. V lost 2 bases and J lost 3, with 11 bases in between. CDR3 sequence (DNA): TGTGCCAGCAGCTTCACAAATTGGTACACTGAAGCTTTCTTT. Translated, it gives CASSFTNWYTEAFF.

The chain carries TRBV7-8 and TRBJ1-6, with a possible D match to TRBD1 (5 bases). V lost 5 bases and J 7 bases, leaving 15 bases between the germline ends. This CDR3 is 15 amino acids long. Germline V gives CDR1 SGHVS, CDR2 FQNEAQ. CDR3 DNA: TGTGCCAGCAGCGACCCCTCGGGGGGAAATTCACCCCTCCACTTT. Encoded protein: CASSDPSGGNSPLHF.

V is TRBV14 and J is TRBJ1-2; D is perhaps TRBD1 (6 bases). CDR1 and CDR2 from the germline V gene are SGHDN and FVKESK. Trimming stripped 1 base from V and 8 bases from J, with 14 bases between. The CDR3 contains 14 residues. The CDR3, as DNA: TGTGCCAGCAGCCAAGTGGGGACACTCGCGGGCTACACCTTC. It translates to CASSQVGTLAGYTF.

V usage is TRBV19 and J usage is TRBJ2-1, with 8 nucleotides matching TRBD1. V shed 5 bases and J 9 bases; nucleotides not matched to a gene: 6. CDR1 and CDR2 from the germline V gene are LNHDA and SQIVND (reference sequence). This CDR3 is built from 13 residues. The CDR3, as DNA: TGTGCCAGTAGTGCCCGACAGGGGATTGAGCAGTTCTTC. This codes for CASSARQGIEQFF.

V gene TRBV6-5 combines with J gene TRBJ2-1; the D gene is possibly TRBD1 (5 bases). From germline, CDR1 is MNHEY and CDR2 SVGAGI. The length of the CDR3 is 11 residues. Deletions cut 6 bases from V and 7 bases from J, with 7 bases between. The CDR3 region is CASSRQNEQFF. In DNA form, the CDR3 reads TGTGCCAGCAGCAGACAGAATGAGCAGTTCTTC.

V is TRBV19 and J is TRBJ1-1; D perhaps matches TRBD1 (5 bases). Trimming left V 10 bases short and J 5 bases short, with 17 bases between. Per the germline V gene, CDR1 is LNHDA and CDR2 is SQIVND (reference sequence). The CDR3 is 13 amino acids. The CDR3 loop is CATTKGFETEAFF. CDR3 bases: TGTGCCACTACTAAGGGGTTCGAGACTGAAGCTTTCTTT.